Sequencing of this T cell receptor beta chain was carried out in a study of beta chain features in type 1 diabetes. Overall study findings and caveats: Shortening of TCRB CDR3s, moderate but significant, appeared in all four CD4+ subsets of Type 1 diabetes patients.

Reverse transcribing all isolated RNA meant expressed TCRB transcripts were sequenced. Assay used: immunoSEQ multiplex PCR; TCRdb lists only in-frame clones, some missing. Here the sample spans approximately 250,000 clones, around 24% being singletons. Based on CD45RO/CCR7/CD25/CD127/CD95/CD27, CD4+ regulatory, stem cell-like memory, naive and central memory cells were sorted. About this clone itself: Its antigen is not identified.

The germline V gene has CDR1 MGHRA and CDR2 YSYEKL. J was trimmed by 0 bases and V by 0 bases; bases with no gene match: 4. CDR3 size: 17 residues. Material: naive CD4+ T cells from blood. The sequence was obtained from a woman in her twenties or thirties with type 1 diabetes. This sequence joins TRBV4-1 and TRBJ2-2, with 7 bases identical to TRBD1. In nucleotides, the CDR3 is TGCGCCAGCAGCCAAGAATTGGGACAGTCGAACACCGGGGAGCTGTTTTTT. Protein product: CASSQELGQSNTGELFF.